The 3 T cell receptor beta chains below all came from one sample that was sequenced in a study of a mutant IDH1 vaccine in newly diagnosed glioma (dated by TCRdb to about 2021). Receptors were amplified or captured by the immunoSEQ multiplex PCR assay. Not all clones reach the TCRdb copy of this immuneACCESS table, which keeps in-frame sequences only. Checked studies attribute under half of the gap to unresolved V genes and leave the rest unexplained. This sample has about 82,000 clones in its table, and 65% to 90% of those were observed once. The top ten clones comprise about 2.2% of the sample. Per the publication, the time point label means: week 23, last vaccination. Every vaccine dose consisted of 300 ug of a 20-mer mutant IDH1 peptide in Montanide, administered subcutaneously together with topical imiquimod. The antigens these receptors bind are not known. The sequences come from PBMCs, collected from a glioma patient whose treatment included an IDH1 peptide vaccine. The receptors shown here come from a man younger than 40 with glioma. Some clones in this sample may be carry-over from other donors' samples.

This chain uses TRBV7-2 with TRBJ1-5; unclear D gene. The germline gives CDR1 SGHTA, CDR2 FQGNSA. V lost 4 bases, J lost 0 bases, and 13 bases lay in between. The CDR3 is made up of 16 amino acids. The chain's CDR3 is CASSYSLTASNQPQHF. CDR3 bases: TGTGCCAGCAGCTACAGCCTGACTGCTAGCAATCAGCCCCAGCATTTT.

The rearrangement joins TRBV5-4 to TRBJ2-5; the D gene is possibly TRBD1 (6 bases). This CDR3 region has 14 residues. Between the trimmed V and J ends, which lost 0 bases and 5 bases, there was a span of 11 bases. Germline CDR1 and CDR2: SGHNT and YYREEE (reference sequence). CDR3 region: CASSLGGGRETQYF. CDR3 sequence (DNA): TGTGCCAGCAGCTTGGGTGGGGGCCGGGAGACCCAGTACTTC.

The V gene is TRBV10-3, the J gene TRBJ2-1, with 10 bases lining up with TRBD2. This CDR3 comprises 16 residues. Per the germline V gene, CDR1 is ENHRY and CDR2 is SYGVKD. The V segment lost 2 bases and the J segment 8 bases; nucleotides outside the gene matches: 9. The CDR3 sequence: CAISEKGAGGRDEQFF. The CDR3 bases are TGTGCCATCAGTGAGAAGGGAGCGGGGGGGCGCGATGAGCAGTTCTTC.